Sequencing of this TCR beta chain was carried out in a study of blood T cell repertoires in COVID-19 (dated by TCRdb to 2018 to 2021). As for the study more broadly: The collaborator samples originated in the United States, Italy and Spain and spanned the acute and convalescent phases of COVID-19. The material from the prospective study consisted of cDNA or gDNA derived from T cells, B-cell-depleted T cells, or PBMCs. Subjects who had been exposed to COVID-19, were actively infected with it, or had recovered from it provided the deeply sampled blood TCRbeta repertoires that made up the dataset. The repertoires were made available in a free public database intended to serve as a resource for research on the immune response to SARS-CoV-2. The samples were drawn from the first 160 participants of the ongoing ImmuneRACE study and from 1,254 subjects provided by 6 global collaborators. Nearly every sample came with metadata listing a de-identified subject ID, COVID-19 status, age in years and sex. Where HLA class I and class II types were available, the types were taken from metadata supplied by the sample provider, not from assay-based typing.

One collaborating source in Seattle enrolled patients during active infection and followed them longitudinally through the course of disease. Collaborating institutions collected whole blood in K2EDTA tubes following their own protocols. For TCRbeta analysis, collaborators shipped samples in one of three forms: frozen whole blood, isolated PBMCs, or DNA extracted from either of those sample types. Study-wide findings and limitations: The amount of clinical and demographic metadata varied by source and participant and was provided uncurated.

The CDR3 runs 16 amino acids, cysteine and phenylalanine included. Just the 48-base CDR3 DNA is kept, in frame starting at base 1. Relative to germline, V is missing 0 bases and J is missing 8 bases, with 5 bases of the junction outside any gene match. The germline V gene encodes CDR1 MNHNS and CDR2 SASEGT. Worth noting for this clone: Its antigen remains unidentified. It has no much larger one-base neighbor in the sample; base qualities were not kept.

TCRbeta CDR3 regions were amplified from genomic DNA by means of the immunoSEQ Assay, a bias-controlled multiplex PCR. In the source study's methods: Nucleated cell counts per sample were estimated from amplification of reference gene primers within the assay. To quantify the absolute abundance of each unique TCRbeta CDR3 rearrangement, sequence reads were collapsed and filtered. For each sample, productive Simpson clonality was calculated as the square root of Simpson's diversity index over productive rearrangements. The immuneACCESS repertoire file appears here via TCRdb, limited to in-frame rearrangements. These files lack a portion of the clones; in checked studies, under half of the deficit traces to unresolved V genes, and the cause of the others is not known. That table supplies the V and J calls and clone size; D and trimming were determined from the DNA. In all, the sample holds 100,000 or so clones, and roughly 92% of those were seen once. The top ten clones comprise roughly 1.9% of the sample.

The rearranged chain carries TRBV6-1 and TRBJ1-4, and 11 junctional nucleotides match TRBD1. The receptor was isolated from a woman aged 45-65 years with COVID-19, enrolled during active disease. The specimen sequenced was peripheral blood. The DNA sequence is TGTGCCAGCAGTGAAGCGCGAGGGACAGGGGGGGAAAAACTGTTTTTT. Its translation is CASSEARGTGGEKLFF.